This TCR beta chain came from a study of blood T cell repertoires in COVID-19. Turning to the study itself: Sites in the United States, Italy and Spain provided acute and convalescent COVID-19 samples. Sample material is recorded as cDNA or gDNA derived from T cells, B-cell-depleted T cells, or PBMCs.

The V gene lost 4 bases and the J gene lost 7 bases, with 11 bases spanning the gap. The CDR3 loop spans 13 amino acids. In germline, CDR1 is SGHRS, CDR2 YFSETQ. In the original processing: Estimates of nucleated cell counts were drawn from the amplification of reference gene primers. The repertoire was sequenced with immunoSEQ multiplex PCR; TCRdb's copy has only in-frame clones and lacks some. The V and J calls and clone size were taken over from that table, and D and trimming were inferred from the DNA. The repertoire holds 75,000 to 85,000 clones, with more than 75% as singletons. The sample consisted of peripheral blood. The origin of this receptor is a human donor in a cohort sampled during active COVID-19. The chain employs TRBV5-1 and TRBJ2-2; D is ambiguous. The CDR3 bases are TGCGCCAGCAGCCCCGGAGTAGGCGGGGAGCTGTTTTTT. Translation: CASSPGVGGELFF.